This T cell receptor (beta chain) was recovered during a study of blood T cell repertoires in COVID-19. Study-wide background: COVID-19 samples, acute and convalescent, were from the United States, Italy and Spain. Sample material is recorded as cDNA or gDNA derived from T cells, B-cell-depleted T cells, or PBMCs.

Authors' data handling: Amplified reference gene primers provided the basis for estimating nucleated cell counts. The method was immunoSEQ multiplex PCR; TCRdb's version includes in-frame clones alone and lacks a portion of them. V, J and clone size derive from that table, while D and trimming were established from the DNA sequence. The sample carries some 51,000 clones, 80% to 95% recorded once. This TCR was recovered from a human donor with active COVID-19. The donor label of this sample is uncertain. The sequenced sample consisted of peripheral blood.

The CDR3 DNA sequence: TGTGCCAGCAGCCGGACAGGGAACTACGAGCAGTACTTC. This codes for CASSRTGNYEQYF. This sequence joins TRBV9 and TRBJ2-7; 8 nucleotides line up with TRBD1. The CDR3 totals 13 residues. V gave up 4 bases and J gave up 3 bases; unmatched junction bases: 3. Germline CDR1 is SGDLS and CDR2 is YYNGEE. The complete variable domain, with remaining parts taken from reference TRBV9 and TRBJ2-7, reads DSGVTQTPKHLITATGQRVTLRCSPRSGDLSVYWYQQSLDQGLQFLIQYYNGEERAKGNILERFSAQQFPDLHSELNLSSLELGDSALYFCASSRTGNYEQYFGPGTRLTVT.